The 20 T cell receptor beta chains given below trace back to one sample, sequenced in a study of shared clonotypes between healthy human individuals. Some clones are missing from TCRdb's copy, which holds only in-frame ones; the method was immunoSEQ multiplex PCR. The table lists about 1.5 million clones, roughly 98% of them singletons. Material: naive CD4+ T cells sorted from blood. The sample's subset: CD45RA+ positively selected. The receptors derive from a man aged 30 to 45 in good health.

The sample holds one count of this clone. V gene TRBV15 combines with J gene TRBJ2-1; D remains ambiguous. The germline V gene encodes CDR1 LNHNV and CDR2 YYDKDF (reference sequence). The CDR3 totals 16 residues. Trimming left V 0 bases short and J 1 base short, with 10 bases between. In DNA, the CDR3 is TGTGCCACCAGCAGAGATCTCACGTCTTCCTACAATGAGCAGTTCTTC. The encoded protein is CATSRDLTSSYNEQFF.

A remark on this clone: This same CDR3 is encoded by further DNA sequences in the sample. This sequence joins TRBV19 and TRBJ1-1; D might be TRBD1 (5 bases). The CDR3 is 13 residues long. CDR1 and CDR2 (germline): LNHDA, SQIVND (reference sequence). V lost 2 bases to trimming and J lost 5 bases, with 9 bases between them. The CDR3 loop is CASSIRGGTEAFF. DNA of the CDR3: TGTGCCAGTAGTATAAGGGGTGGGACTGAAGCTTTCTTT.

The rearrangement uses TRBV7-8 and TRBJ2-3; 9 bases fit TRBD1. CDR1 is SGHVS, CDR2 FQNEAQ, per germline. The CDR3 has 16 residues. The J segment lost 1 base and the V segment lost 5 bases, leaving 7 bases of the junction unmatched. The chain's CDR3 is CASSPGQGKGTDTQYF. DNA for the CDR3: TGTGCCAGCAGCCCGGGACAGGGAAAGGGCACAGATACGCAGTATTTT.

This chain connects TRBV5-1 to TRBJ1-4; 7 nucleotides agree with TRBD1. J was trimmed by 7 bases and V by 4 bases; bases with no gene match: 10. Germline CDR1 SGHRS, CDR2 YFSETQ. There are 15 residues in the CDR3. The CDR3, as DNA: TGCGCCAGCAGCCTACAGGGGAGGGACCTTGAAAAACTGTTTTTT. Amino acid sequence: CASSLQGRDLEKLFF.

To note about this clone: At the DNA level, this CDR3 is encoded by other sequences in the same sample as well. The chain combines TRBV28 with TRBJ2-7, with D perhaps matching TRBD2 (5 bases). The CDR3 sequence is 10 residues long. CDR1 is MDHEN and CDR2 is SYDVKM in the germline V gene. With 8 bases removed from V and 3 bases from J, the gap between germline ends came to 5 bases. Here the CDR3 DNA reads TGTGCCAGCGGGAGCTACGAGCAGTACTTC. This sequence encodes CASGSYEQYF.

The chain links TRBV28 to TRBJ2-3; D uncertain. The germline gives CDR1 MDHEN, CDR2 SYDVKM. The CDR3 length is 12 residues. Deletions cut 4 bases from V and 2 bases from J, with 4 bases between. Here the CDR3 DNA reads TGTGCCAGCAGTTCGGACACAGATACGCAGTATTTT. It translates to CASSSDTDTQYF.

The chain couples TRBV5-1 to TRBJ2-7; no definite D call. The CDR3 covers 12 residues. V was pared by 6 bases and J by 0 bases, with 7 bases between. Germline lookup yields CDR1 SGHRS and CDR2 YFSETQ. CDR3 DNA: TGCGCCAGCAACAACAGCTCCTACGAGCAGTACTTC. Amino acids: CASNNSSYEQYF.

The chain joins TRBV2 to TRBJ2-1; 8 nucleotides align to TRBD1. Germline values: CDR1 SNHLY, CDR2 FYNNEI. CDR3 length equals 13 residues. Trimming removed 6 bases from V and 8 bases from J; junction bases left unmatched: 6. CDR3 region: CASSPDRADEQFF. The CDR3 coding sequence is TGTGCCAGCAGCCCGGACAGGGCGGATGAGCAGTTCTTC.

The V and J genes are TRBV5-1 and TRBJ2-2; 7 bases are shared with TRBD2. Per the germline V gene, CDR1 is SGHRS and CDR2 is YFSETQ. The CDR3 length is 15 residues. The trim removed 2 bases at V and 7 bases at J, leaving 8 bases unmatched. The CDR3 nucleotides read TGCGCCAGCAGCTTAGGGGCGGGAGTCGTCGGGGAGCTGTTTTTT. This sequence encodes CASSLGAGVVGELFF.

CDR3 amino acids: CASSVEFGTGELFF. Written as DNA, the CDR3 is TGTGCCAGCAGCGTAGAGTTTGGCACCGGGGAGCTGTTTTTT. The chain joins TRBV9 to TRBJ2-2; D gene unclear. This CDR3 is 14 amino acids long. Germline assignment: CDR1 SGDLS and CDR2 YYNGEE. V gave up 0 bases and J gave up 4 bases, with 7 bases separating them.

The rearrangement links TRBV2 to TRBJ2-5, with TRBD1 as a possible D gene (6 bases). Looked up from germline, CDR1 is SNHLY and CDR2 is FYNNEI. Trimming took 6 bases from V and 0 from J, leaving 11 bases between them. The CDR3 runs to 14 residues. The CDR3 sequence: CASRDRQYQETQYF. The CDR3 DNA reads as TGTGCCAGCAGGGACAGACAATACCAAGAGACCCAGTACTTC.

V is TRBV28 and J is TRBJ2-6; D gene uncertain. The CDR3 is made up of 13 amino acids. The V gene's germline CDR1 is MDHEN and CDR2 SYDVKM. Trimming removed 2 bases at V and 7 bases at J, with 6 bases between. As DNA, the CDR3 is TGTGCCAGCAGTTTAGGTGTCGCCAACGTCCTGACTTTC. This encodes CASSLGVANVLTF.

The chain carries TRBV10-3 and TRBJ2-3; the D is unclear. The CDR3 extends over 12 amino acids. CDR1 ENHRY and CDR2 SYGVKD come from the germline V gene. V was cut by 11 bases and J by 1 base, with 10 bases left in between. CDR3 sequence (DNA): TGTGCCGCCGGAGAGGGCACAGATACGCAGTATTTT. It encodes CAAGEGTDTQYF.

V is TRBV27 and J is TRBJ1-1, with D perhaps TRBD1 (5 bases). The V gene's germline CDR1 is MNHEY and CDR2 SMNVEV (reference sequence). V lost 1 base and J lost 5, with 11 bases in between. CDR3 length: 14 residues. CDR3 nucleotide sequence: TGTGCCAGCAGTTTATTTGGGGCCAGAACTGAAGCTTTCTTT. It yields the protein CASSLFGARTEAFF.

The chain uses TRBV28 and TRBJ2-1; TRBD2 is a possible D gene (5 bases). The CDR3 has 16 residues. Germline V CDR1 and CDR2: MDHEN, SYDVKM. Trimming removed 8 bases from V and 6 bases from J, with 23 bases in between. The DNA of the CDR3 is TGTGCCAGCGGGGAGCCAACACCTTTCCTCGGCAATGAGCAGTTCTTC. Protein: CASGEPTPFLGNEQFF.

The chain employs TRBV10-3 and TRBJ2-5; weak D call: TRBD2 (6 bases). The CDR3 extends over 14 amino acids. The V gene's germline CDR1 is ENHRY and CDR2 SYGVKD. The ends were cut back, 3 bases at V and 5 bases at J, with 13 bases in the middle. CDR3 DNA: TGTGCCATCAGTGAATCTAGCGCCGGGGAGACCCAGTACTTC. It yields the protein CAISESSAGETQYF.

The J gene is TRBJ2-2, the V gene TRBV11-3; 7 bases agree with TRBD1. The CDR3 consists of 14 residues. With V trimmed by 5 bases and J by 4 bases, 4 bases remained unmatched. Per germline, CDR1 SGHNT and CDR2 YENEEA. The CDR3 protein is CASSQGQFTGELFF. In DNA, the CDR3 is TGTGCCAGCAGCCAGGGACAGTTCACCGGGGAGCTGTTTTTT.

The J gene is TRBJ1-1, the V gene TRBV7-8, with 11 bases lining up with TRBD1. This CDR3 contains 16 residues. With 4 bases clipped from V and 4 bases from J, the junction kept 8 bases outside the gene matches. Looked up from germline, CDR1 is SGHVS and CDR2 is FQNEAQ. The CDR3 region is CASSSIRDRGSTEAFF. CDR3 sequence (DNA): TGTGCCAGCAGCTCGATCCGGGACAGGGGGAGCACTGAAGCTTTCTTT.

The chain has TRBV5-5 and TRBJ1-2; 8 bases are shared with TRBD1. Trimming at V came to 4 bases and at J to 5 bases, leaving 4 bases not matched to a gene. Looked up from germline, CDR1 is SGHKS and CDR2 is YYEKEE (reference sequence). The length of the CDR3 is 13 residues. As DNA, the CDR3 is TGTGCCAGCAGCGTACAGGGGGGATATGGCTACACCTTC. The encoded protein is CASSVQGGYGYTF.

The chain is built from TRBV5-1 and TRBJ1-4; D uncertain. The CDR3 sequence is 15 residues long. V lost 0 bases and J lost 5, with 11 bases in between. CDR1 is SGHRS and CDR2 is YFSETQ in the germline V gene. CDR3 sequence: CASSLVQPLNEKLFF. The CDR3 DNA follows: TGCGCCAGCAGCTTGGTACAGCCGTTGAATGAAAAACTGTTTTTT.